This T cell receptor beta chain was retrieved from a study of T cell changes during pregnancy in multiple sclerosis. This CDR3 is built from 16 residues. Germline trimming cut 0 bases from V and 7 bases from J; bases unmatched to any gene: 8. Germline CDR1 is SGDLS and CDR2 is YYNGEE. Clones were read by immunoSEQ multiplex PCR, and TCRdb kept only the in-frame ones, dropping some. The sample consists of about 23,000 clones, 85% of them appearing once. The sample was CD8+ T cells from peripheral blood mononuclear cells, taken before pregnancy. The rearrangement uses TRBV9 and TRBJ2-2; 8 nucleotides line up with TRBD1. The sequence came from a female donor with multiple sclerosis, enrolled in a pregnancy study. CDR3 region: CASSVGGRQGSGELFF. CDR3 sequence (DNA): TGTGCCAGCAGCGTAGGAGGGAGACAGGGGAGCGGGGAGCTGTTTTTT.